Listed below are T cell receptor beta chains from one sample, sequenced in a study of neurological immune-mediated disorders. TCRdb re-analysed the 5' RACE reads in MiXCR, keeping a single row per CDR3 protein. The sample contains about 76,000 distinct CDR3 sequences, approximately 17% of which appear only once. What was sequenced was PBMCs. These receptor sequences come from a woman aged 40 to 50 in good health. Both conserved end residues are part of each CDR3. D genes are given only for firm matches. Rows give clone size only sometimes, using once, few, many, or a class for an expanded clone.

NA,TRBV14,NA,TRBJ1-1,TGTGCCAGCAGCCAAGCTGGAAACACTGAAGCTTTCTTT,CASSQAGNTEAFF
many,TRBV5-5,NA,TRBJ2-3,TGTGCCAGCAGCTTGGCGCCAGGGAACACAGATACGCAGTATTTT,CASSLAPGNTDTQYF
many,TRBV19,NA,TRBJ1-1,TGTGCCAGTAGAACCAATGGGGACACTGAAGCTTTCTTT,CASRTNGDTEAFF
NA,TRBV4-1,NA,TRBJ1-4,TGCGCCAGCAGCCAAGTCGGGGGCAACGATGAAAAACTGTTTTTT,CASSQVGGNDEKLFF
many,TRBV3-1,NA,TRBJ2-5,TGTGCCAGCACCACAGACCTGGGGGAGACCCAGTACTTC,CASTTDLGETQYF
many,TRBV7-2,NA,TRBJ2-3,TGTGCCAGCAGCCAACCCGGACCCGGCAGGACAGATACGCAGTATTTT,CASSQPGPGRTDTQYF
many,TRBV6-5,TRBD1,TRBJ1-2,TGTGCCAGCAGCCTACAGGGGGATGGCTACACCTTC,CASSLQGDGYTF
few,TRBV7-2,NA,TRBJ2-5,TGTGCCAGCAGCATATGGGAGCCACCGCGGGAGACCCAGTACTTC,CASSIWEPPRETQYF
many,TRBV3-1,TRBD1,TRBJ2-7,TGTGCCAGCAGCCAAGCCCAGACAGGGTGGACGGCCTACGAGCAGTACTTC,CASSQAQTGWTAYEQYF
many,TRBV6-2/TRBV6-3,NA,TRBJ2-1,TGTGCCAGCAGGAGGTCATACAATGAGCAGTTCTTC,CASRRSYNEQFF
many,TRBV12-3/TRBV12-4,NA,TRBJ2-1,TGTGCCAGCAGTTTTAGAAGAGGGGCCTACAATGAGCAGTTCTTC,CASSFRRGAYNEQFF
many,TRBV4-3,NA,TRBJ2-5,TGCGCCAGCAGCCGCGGACGGGGAGAGACCCAGTACTTC,CASSRGRGETQYF
NA,TRBV7-3,TRBD2,TRBJ2-1,TGTGCCAGCAGCTTAAATCCGGGGGGGCCGACTCGTGAGCACTTCTTC,CASSLNPGGPTREHFF
many,TRBV5-1,NA,TRBJ1-1,TGCGCCAGCTGTTTGGACAGCTACACTGAAGCTTTCTTT,CASCLDSYTEAFF
many,TRBV6-2/TRBV6-3,TRBD2,TRBJ2-3,TGTGCCAGCAGCCAAGGGACTAGCGGGGTAATGCAGTATTTT,CASSQGTSGVMQYF
few,TRBV4-2,TRBD1,TRBJ2-7,TGTGCCAGCAGCCAAGCGCCAGGGGGCGAAGCCTACGAGCAGTACTTC,CASSQAPGGEAYEQYF
many,TRBV5-1,TRBD1,TRBJ1-2,TGCGCCAGCAGCCCGGGACAGGGGGCGGCGAACTATGGCTACACCTTC,CASSPGQGAANYGYTF
many,TRBV3-1,TRBD2,TRBJ2-7,TGTGCCAGCAGCCAAGAGGTAGTAAGCGGGGGGCTACGAGAACAGTACTTC,CASSQEVVSGGLREQYF
many,TRBV20-1,NA,TRBJ2-2,TGCAGTGCTAGAGATAGTAGCAGGGTGACCGGGGAGCTGTTTTTT,CSARDSSRVTGELFF
NA,TRBV5-4,TRBD2,TRBJ2-5,TGTGCCAGCAGCTTGGCCCTAGCGGGGGGGCAGGAGACCCAGTACTTC,CASSLALAGGQETQYF
many,TRBV10-3,TRBD2,TRBJ2-5,TGTGCCATCAGCCTGGGACTAGGAGAGACCCAGTACTTC,CAISLGLGETQYF
many,TRBV7-8,NA,TRBJ2-3,TGTGCCAGCAGCCATGTGGCATACACTAGCACAGATACGCAGTATTTT,CASSHVAYTSTDTQYF
many,TRBV4-3,NA,TRBJ1-5,TGCGCCAGCAGCCAAGGTTTTCGCAATCAGCCCCAGCATTTT,CASSQGFRNQPQHF
many,TRBV11-2,NA,TRBJ1-4,TGTGCCAGCAGCTCAGTGGTTAACCAGAATGAAAAACTGTTTTTT,CASSSVVNQNEKLFF
many,TRBV5-1,NA,TRBJ1-1,TGCGCCAGCAGCTTTGGGGCCAGGGGCACTGAAGCTTTCTTT,CASSFGARGTEAFF
many,TRBV12-3/TRBV12-4,NA,TRBJ1-5,TGTGCCAGCAGTTTTGAACTTAATCAGCCCCAGCATTTT,CASSFELNQPQHF
many,TRBV15,TRBD2,TRBJ2-7,TGTGCCACCAGGGGCGGGGGGCCAGCCTACGAGCAGTACTTC,CATRGGGPAYEQYF
many,TRBV6-2/TRBV6-3,NA,TRBJ2-1,TGTGCCAGCAGGCTTAGCGGTTTCTCCTACAATGAGCAGTTCTTC,CASRLSGFSYNEQFF
many,TRBV5-6,TRBD1,TRBJ2-6,TGTGCCAGCAGCCCGGGACAGGGGGTATGGGGGGCCAACGTCCTGACTTTC,CASSPGQGVWGANVLTF
NA,TRBV4-1,NA,TRBJ1-1,TGCGCCAGCAGCCAAGACCGAAAGGAAGCTTTCTTT,CASSQDRKEAFF
NA,TRBV28,NA,TRBJ1-6,TGTGCCAGCAGCCTGAAAGGTTCACCCCTCCACTTT,CASSLKGSPLHF
many,TRBV7-2,NA,TRBJ2-1,TGTGCCAGCAGTTTACAGGGTGGGTACAATGAGCAGTTCTTC,CASSLQGGYNEQFF
many,TRBV18,NA,TRBJ1-1,TGTGCCAGCCCCGATGAAAAGACGGAGAACACTGAAGCTTTCTTT,CASPDEKTENTEAFF
few,TRBV7-6,NA,TRBJ2-3,TGTGCCAGCAGCTTAGACGCTGGAGACTCAGATACGCAGTATTTT,CASSLDAGDSDTQYF
many,TRBV27,TRBD2,TRBJ2-5,TGTGCCAGCAGCGGGATAAAAGCGGGGGGGCAAGAGACCCAGTACTTC,CASSGIKAGGQETQYF
many,TRBV5-1,NA,TRBJ2-2,TGCGCCAGCAGCTCGCTGACCGTTAACACCGGGGAGCTGTTTTTT,CASSSLTVNTGELFF
many,TRBV5-1,NA,TRBJ2-1,TGCGCCAGCAGCTTACTGGCGGGCGCCGACAATGAGCAGTTCTTC,CASSLLAGADNEQFF
NA,TRBV30,NA,TRBJ2-3,TGTGCCTGGAGTGTACGGCGGGGATACACAGATACGCAGTATTTT,CAWSVRRGYTDTQYF
many,TRBV6-2/TRBV6-3,NA,TRBJ2-3,TGTGCCAGCAGTTCCCGATATGGAGATACGCAGTATTTT,CASSSRYGDTQYF
many,TRBV9,TRBD2,TRBJ2-1,TGTGCCAGCAGCGCCGCCGGGGGGTCCTACAATGAGCAGTTCTTC,CASSAAGGSYNEQFF
many,TRBV7-3,NA,TRBJ2-1,TGTGCCAGCAGCTTAACTTCGGGGAGGAATGAGCAGTTCTTC,CASSLTSGRNEQFF
many,TRBV24-1,TRBD1,TRBJ2-5,TGTGCCACCAGTGATCCAACCAAGACAGGGCTGCAAGAGACCCAGTACTTC,CATSDPTKTGLQETQYF
many,TRBV12-3/TRBV12-4,NA,TRBJ1-2,TGTGCCAGCAGTCCCCCCTTGTCAAGGGGAGATTATGGCTACACCTTC,CASSPPLSRGDYGYTF
many,TRBV9,NA,TRBJ1-2,TGTGCCAGCAGCGCCCTCAGGGAGAACTATGGCTACACCTTC,CASSALRENYGYTF
many,TRBV18,NA,TRBJ1-3,TGTGCCAGCTCATCAGCATGGGACCCCTCTGGAAACACCATATATTTT,CASSSAWDPSGNTIYF
many,TRBV5-1,NA,TRBJ2-2,TGCGCCAGCAGCTTGGAAGAGACAACAGTAAGCCACACCGGGGAGCTGTTTTTT,CASSLEETTVSHTGELFF
many,TRBV5-6,TRBD2,TRBJ2-5,TGTGCCAGCATCCGAGCGGGGGGGGAGACCCAGTACTTC,CASIRAGGETQYF
many,TRBV28,NA,TRBJ2-3,TGTGCCAGCAGTTTATCACTCAGCACAGATACGCAGTATTTT,CASSLSLSTDTQYF
many,TRBV5-6,NA,TRBJ2-1,TGTGCCAGCAGCTTGGACGGGGCGAGCTCCTACAATGAGCAGTTCTTC,CASSLDGASSYNEQFF
many,TRBV15,TRBD2,TRBJ2-1,TGTGCCACCAGCATAGAACTAGCGAGCCATGAGCAGTTCTTC,CATSIELASHEQFF
many,TRBV10-1,NA,TRBJ1-6,TGCGCCAGCAGTGAGTCAGACTCTCCCAATTCACCCCTCCACTTT,CASSESDSPNSPLHF
many,TRBV6-1,NA,TRBJ1-5,TGTGCCAGCAGTGAACCCGGCCGTAGCAATCAGCCCCAGCATTTT,CASSEPGRSNQPQHF
many,TRBV3-1,TRBD1,TRBJ2-1,TGTGCCAGCAGCCATCGCAGGGGGTCCTACAATGAGCAGTTCTTC,CASSHRRGSYNEQFF
many,TRBV6-6,TRBD1,TRBJ1-5,TGTGCCAGCAGTTTGGACAGGCTGGATATCCTCTATAGCAATCAGCCCCAGCATTTT,CASSLDRLDILYSNQPQHF
many,TRBV7-2,TRBD2,TRBJ2-1,TGTGCCAGCAGCTTAGCTAGCGGGGAGTACAATGAGCAGTTCTTC,CASSLASGEYNEQFF
many,TRBV29-1,NA,TRBJ1-1,TGCAGCGCCACCCCGGGACACCCCGGAGCAGCTTTCTTT,CSATPGHPGAAFF